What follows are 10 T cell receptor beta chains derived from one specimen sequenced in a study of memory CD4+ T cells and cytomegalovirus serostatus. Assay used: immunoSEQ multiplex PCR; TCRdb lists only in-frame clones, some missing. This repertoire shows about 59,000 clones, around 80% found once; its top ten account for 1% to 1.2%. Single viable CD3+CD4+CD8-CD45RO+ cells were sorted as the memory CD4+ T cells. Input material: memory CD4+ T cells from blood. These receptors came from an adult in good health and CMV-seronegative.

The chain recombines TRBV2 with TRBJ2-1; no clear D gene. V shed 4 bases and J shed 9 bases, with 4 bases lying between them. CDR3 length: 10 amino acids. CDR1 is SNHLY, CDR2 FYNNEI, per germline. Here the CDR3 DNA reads TGTGCCAGCAGTGTTGGTGAGCAGTTCTTC. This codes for CASSVGEQFF.

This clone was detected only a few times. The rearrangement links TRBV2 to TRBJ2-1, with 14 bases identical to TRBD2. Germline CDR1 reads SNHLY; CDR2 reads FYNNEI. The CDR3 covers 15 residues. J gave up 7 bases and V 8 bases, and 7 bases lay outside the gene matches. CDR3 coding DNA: TGTGCCAGCGAAGCCGGGACTAGCGGGAGTAATGAGCAGTTCTTC. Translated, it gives CASEAGTSGSNEQFF.

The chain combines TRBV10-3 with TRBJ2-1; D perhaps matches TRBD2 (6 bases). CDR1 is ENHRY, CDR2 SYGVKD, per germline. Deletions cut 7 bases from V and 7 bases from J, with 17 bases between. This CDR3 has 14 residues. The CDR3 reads CAITMREDSNEQFF. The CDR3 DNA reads TGTGCCATCACGATGCGGGAAGACTCTAATGAGCAGTTCTTC.

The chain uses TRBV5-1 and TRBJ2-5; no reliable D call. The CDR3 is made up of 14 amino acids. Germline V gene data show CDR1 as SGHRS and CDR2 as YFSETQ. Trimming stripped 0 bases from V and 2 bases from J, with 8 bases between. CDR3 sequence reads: CASSLEVQQETQYF. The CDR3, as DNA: TGCGCCAGCAGCTTGGAGGTCCAGCAAGAGACCCAGTACTTC.

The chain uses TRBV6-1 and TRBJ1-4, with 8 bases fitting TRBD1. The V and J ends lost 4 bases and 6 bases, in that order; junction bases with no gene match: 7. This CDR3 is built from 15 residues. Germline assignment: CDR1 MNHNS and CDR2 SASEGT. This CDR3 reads CASSVDRVEDEKLFF. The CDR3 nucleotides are TGTGCCAGCAGTGTGGACAGGGTTGAGGATGAAAAACTGTTTTTT.

CDR3 region: CASSVGASSQTQYF. The CDR3 region has the DNA TGTGCCAGCAGCGTAGGGGCTAGTTCTCAGACCCAGTACTTC. The rearrangement links TRBV9 to TRBJ2-5; D call uncertain. Germline V CDR1 and CDR2: SGDLS, YYNGEE. There are 14 residues in the CDR3. The V gene lost 0 bases and the J gene lost 6 bases, with 12 bases spanning the gap.

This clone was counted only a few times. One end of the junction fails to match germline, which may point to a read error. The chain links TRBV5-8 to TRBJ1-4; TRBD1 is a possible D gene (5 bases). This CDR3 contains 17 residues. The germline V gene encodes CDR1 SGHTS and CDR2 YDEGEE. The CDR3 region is CASSLGVVTGSNEKLFF. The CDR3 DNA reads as TGTGCCAGCAGCTTGGGCGTCGTAACAGGTTCGAATGAGAAACTGTTTTTT.

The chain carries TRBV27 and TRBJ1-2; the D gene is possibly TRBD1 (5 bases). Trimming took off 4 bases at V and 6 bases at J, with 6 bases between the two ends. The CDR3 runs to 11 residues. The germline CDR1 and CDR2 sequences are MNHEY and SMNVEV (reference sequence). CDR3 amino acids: CASSSRDGYTF. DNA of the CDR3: TGTGCCAGCAGTTCCAGGGATGGCTACACCTTC.

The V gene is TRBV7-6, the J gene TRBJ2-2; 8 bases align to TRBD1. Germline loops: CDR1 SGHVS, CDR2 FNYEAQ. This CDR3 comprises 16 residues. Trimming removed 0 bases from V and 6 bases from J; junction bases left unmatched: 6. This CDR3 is CASSLAAGQGAGELFF. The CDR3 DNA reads TGTGCCAGCAGCTTAGCGGCTGGACAGGGCGCCGGGGAGCTGTTTTTT.

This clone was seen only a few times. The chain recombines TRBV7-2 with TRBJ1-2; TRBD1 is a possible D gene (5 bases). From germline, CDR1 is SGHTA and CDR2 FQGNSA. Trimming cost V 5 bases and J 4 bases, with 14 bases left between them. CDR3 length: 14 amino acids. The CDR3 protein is CASSQNQGLYGYTF. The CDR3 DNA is TGTGCCAGCAGCCAAAATCAGGGCCTCTATGGCTACACCTTC.